These T cell receptor beta chains were read from a single sample in a study of beta chain features in type 1 diabetes. The data were produced by immunoSEQ multiplex PCR, yet TCRdb's version contains in-frame clones alone and is incomplete. The sample has under 250,000 clones, roughly 15% seen once. The material sequenced was naive CD4+ T cells from blood. These TCRs come from a woman in her thirties or forties in good health. The CDR3 runs from the conserved cysteine through the conserved F or W. The D gene is left open where the match is weak. For some rows the clone size is stated as once, few or many, or as a class when expanded; others skip it.

j_gene: TRBJ1-5
abundance: few
d_gene: -
v_gene: TRBV21-1
CDR3nt: TGTGCCAGCAGCCCCTTGAGCCGCCTCTATAGCAATCAGCCCCAGCATTTT
CDR3aa: CASSPLSRLYSNQPQHF

j_gene: TRBJ2-2
abundance: few
d_gene: -
v_gene: TRBV4-3
CDR3nt: TGCGCCAGCAGCCTCTCCCCCCCTTCTAACACCGGGGAGCTGTTTTTT
CDR3aa: CASSLSPPSNTGELFF

j_gene: TRBJ2-3
abundance: -
d_gene: -
v_gene: TRBV6-5
CDR3nt: TGTGCCAGCAGCAACGCGTTAGCGGCGGATACGCAGTATTTT
CDR3aa: CASSNALAADTQYF

j_gene: TRBJ1-1
abundance: few
d_gene: -
v_gene: TRBV4-1
CDR3nt: TGCGCCAGCAGCCGCCAGGGTCCGGACACTGAAGCTTTCTTT
CDR3aa: CASSRQGPDTEAFF

j_gene: TRBJ1-1
abundance: -
d_gene: TRBD1
v_gene: TRBV19
CDR3nt: TGTGCCAGTAGTCAAGGGACAGGGAACACTGAAGCTTTCTTT
CDR3aa: CASSQGTGNTEAFF

j_gene: TRBJ2-1
abundance: -
d_gene: TRBD1
v_gene: TRBV5-6
CDR3nt: TGTGCCAGCAGCCCGACAGGGGTGAATGAGCAGTTCTTC
CDR3aa: CASSPTGVNEQFF

j_gene: TRBJ1-2
abundance: few
d_gene: -
v_gene: TRBV9
CDR3nt: TGTGCCAGCAGCGTAGCCGGGTACAACTATGGCTACACCTTC
CDR3aa: CASSVAGYNYGYTF

j_gene: TRBJ2-5
abundance: few
d_gene: TRBD2
v_gene: TRBV5-1
CDR3nt: TGCGCCAGCAGCTTGAGAGCGGGGGGGCAGGAGACCCAGTACTTC
CDR3aa: CASSLRAGGQETQYF

j_gene: TRBJ1-2
abundance: few
d_gene: -
v_gene: TRBV7-2
CDR3nt: TGTGCCAGCAGCTTAGATTTTCGGGGCTACACCTTC
CDR3aa: CASSLDFRGYTF

j_gene: TRBJ2-2
abundance: -
d_gene: -
v_gene: TRBV5-1
CDR3nt: TGCGCCAGCAGCCAAGGACAGCGCCTAACCGGGGAGCTGTTTTTT
CDR3aa: CASSQGQRLTGELFF

j_gene: TRBJ1-5
abundance: -
d_gene: -
v_gene: TRBV7-9
CDR3nt: TGTGCCAGCAGCCAAGACAGTGGTCTAATCAATCAGCCCCAGCATTTT
CDR3aa: CASSQDSGLINQPQHF

j_gene: TRBJ2-3
abundance: -
d_gene: -
v_gene: TRBV18
CDR3nt: TGTGCCAGCTCACCGTACAGGGTTAAGAGCACAGATACGCAGTATTTT
CDR3aa: CASSPYRVKSTDTQYF

j_gene: TRBJ2-1
abundance: many
d_gene: TRBD1
v_gene: TRBV29-1
CDR3nt: TGCAGCGTTGCTGGACAGGGGGTTTATGAGCAGTTCTTC
CDR3aa: CSVAGQGVYEQFF

j_gene: TRBJ2-7
abundance: few
d_gene: TRBD1
v_gene: TRBV5-1
CDR3nt: TGCGCCAGCAGCCCGATACTAGGGACAGGGGGCCACGAGCAGTACTTC
CDR3aa: CASSPILGTGGHEQYF

j_gene: TRBJ2-1
abundance: -
d_gene: TRBD2
v_gene: TRBV4-1
CDR3nt: TGCGCCAGCAGCCAAGATGTAACGGGGGGGCCGAATGAGCAGTTCTTC
CDR3aa: CASSQDVTGGPNEQFF

j_gene: TRBJ1-1
abundance: few
d_gene: TRBD1
v_gene: TRBV29-1
CDR3nt: TGCAGCGCTGGGGACAGGGGGCCAACCCAAGCTTTCTTT
CDR3aa: CSAGDRGPTQAFF

j_gene: TRBJ2-5
abundance: -
d_gene: TRBD2
v_gene: TRBV2
CDR3nt: TGTGCCAGCGCCCGACTAGCGGAAGAGACCCAGTACTTC
CDR3aa: CASARLAEETQYF

j_gene: TRBJ1-6
abundance: -
d_gene: -
v_gene: TRBV19
CDR3nt: TGTGCCAGTAGTATAGCGAGCCAGGGGATCGGTTCACCCCTCCACTTT
CDR3aa: CASSIASQGIGSPLHF

j_gene: TRBJ1-3
abundance: -
d_gene: -
v_gene: TRBV5-6
CDR3nt: TGTGCCAGCAGCTTCGGGAACTCTGGAAACACCATATATTTT
CDR3aa: CASSFGNSGNTIYF

j_gene: TRBJ1-3
abundance: -
d_gene: -
v_gene: TRBV19
CDR3nt: TGTGCCAGTAGTCTCCTTGGAAACACCATATATTTT
CDR3aa: CASSLLGNTIYF

j_gene: TRBJ2-3
abundance: -
d_gene: TRBD1
v_gene: TRBV4-3
CDR3nt: TGCGCCAGCAGCCACACCCGACCAAGAGGGACAGGTAACGCAGATACGCAGTATTTT
CDR3aa: CASSHTRPRGTGNADTQYF

j_gene: TRBJ1-2
abundance: -
d_gene: -
v_gene: TRBV4-1
CDR3nt: TGCGCCAGCAGCCAACCGAACCCCGGCGGCTATGGCTACACCTTC
CDR3aa: CASSQPNPGGYGYTF

j_gene: TRBJ1-5
abundance: few
d_gene: -
v_gene: TRBV28
CDR3nt: TGTGCCAGCAGTCCACCGCAAAGACAGCTAAGCATATATAGCAATCAGCCCCAGCATTTT
CDR3aa: CASSPPQRQLSIYSNQPQHF

j_gene: TRBJ1-4
abundance: few
d_gene: -
v_gene: TRBV7-9
CDR3nt: TGTGCTACCGGGACAACTAATGAAAAACTGTTTTTT
CDR3aa: CATGTTNEKLFF

j_gene: TRBJ1-3
abundance: few
d_gene: -
v_gene: TRBV29-1
CDR3nt: TGCAGCGTTGAACCAGGCGCTGGAAACACCATATATTTT
CDR3aa: CSVEPGAGNTIYF

j_gene: TRBJ2-3
abundance: -
d_gene: -
v_gene: TRBV11-2
CDR3nt: TGTGCCAGCAGCCCCGCCGGGGGATTAGATACGCAGTATTTT
CDR3aa: CASSPAGGLDTQYF

j_gene: TRBJ2-7
abundance: -
d_gene: -
v_gene: TRBV7-2
CDR3nt: TGTGCCAGCAGCAGACGGACAGCCTACGAGCAGTACTTC
CDR3aa: CASSRRTAYEQYF

j_gene: TRBJ2-3
abundance: -
d_gene: TRBD2
v_gene: TRBV10-3
CDR3nt: TGTGCCACCTCCGGGACTAAGAGCACAGATACGCAGTATTTT
CDR3aa: CATSGTKSTDTQYF

j_gene: TRBJ2-3
abundance: -
d_gene: TRBD2
v_gene: TRBV19
CDR3nt: TGTGCCAGTACTCGACTAGCGGGGGGAGGGAGCACAGATACGCAGTATTTT
CDR3aa: CASTRLAGGGSTDTQYF

j_gene: TRBJ1-1
abundance: -
d_gene: -
v_gene: TRBV18
CDR3nt: TGTGCCAGCTCACCCCGGGTCCCCGTCGGGACTGAAGCTTTCTTT
CDR3aa: CASSPRVPVGTEAFF

j_gene: TRBJ2-7
abundance: many
d_gene: TRBD1
v_gene: TRBV4-3
CDR3nt: TGCGCCAGCAGCCAGGGACAGGACTACGAGCAGTACTTC
CDR3aa: CASSQGQDYEQYF

j_gene: TRBJ2-5
abundance: -
d_gene: TRBD1
v_gene: TRBV5-1
CDR3nt: TGCGCCAGCAGCCAAAATTCGGGACAGGGTGGTTGGGAGACCCAGTACTTC
CDR3aa: CASSQNSGQGGWETQYF

j_gene: TRBJ1-2
abundance: -
d_gene: TRBD1
v_gene: TRBV28
CDR3nt: TGTGCCAGTGGCCCTCTTGGCAGGGGGTACACCTTC
CDR3aa: CASGPLGRGYTF

j_gene: TRBJ2-7
abundance: -
d_gene: TRBD1
v_gene: TRBV29-1
CDR3nt: TGCAGCGTTGAAGAGGGAGGACAGGGGGATAAGATCTTCACCTACGAGCAGTACTTC
CDR3aa: CSVEEGGQGDKIFTYEQYF

j_gene: TRBJ2-4
abundance: -
d_gene: -
v_gene: TRBV27
CDR3nt: TGTGCCAGCGGGAGAGTTGACATTCAGTACTTC
CDR3aa: CASGRVDIQYF

j_gene: TRBJ1-2
abundance: few
d_gene: -
v_gene: TRBV18
CDR3nt: TGTGCCAGCTCACCATTCGCGGTTGAGGGCTATGGCTACACCTTC
CDR3aa: CASSPFAVEGYGYTF

j_gene: TRBJ2-5
abundance: -
d_gene: TRBD1
v_gene: TRBV11-2
CDR3nt: TGTGCCAGCAGCTTAGGTGCAGGGGGGACAGGGCTTCAGACCCAGTACTTC
CDR3aa: CASSLGAGGTGLQTQYF

j_gene: TRBJ1-2
abundance: -
d_gene: TRBD1
v_gene: TRBV6-5
CDR3nt: TGTGCCAGCAGTTACTCGAGGACAGGGGGCAACTATGGCTACACCTTC
CDR3aa: CASSYSRTGGNYGYTF

j_gene: TRBJ1-2
abundance: -
d_gene: TRBD1
v_gene: TRBV27
CDR3nt: TGTGCCAGCAGTTCCTGGGACAGGGGTGCAGGTGGCTACACCTTC
CDR3aa: CASSSWDRGAGGYTF

j_gene: TRBJ2-3
abundance: -
d_gene: -
v_gene: TRBV6-6
CDR3nt: TGTGCCAGCAGTTACTCGATACGGGTAACCACAGATACGCAGTATTTT
CDR3aa: CASSYSIRVTTDTQYF

j_gene: TRBJ2-7
abundance: few
d_gene: -
v_gene: TRBV2
CDR3nt: TGTGCCAGCAGGAACAGCCACGGCCCCTACGAGCAGTACTTC
CDR3aa: CASRNSHGPYEQYF

j_gene: TRBJ1-3
abundance: few
d_gene: -
v_gene: TRBV18
CDR3nt: TGTGCCAGCTCACCCCGGGACACTGGAAACACCATATATTTT
CDR3aa: CASSPRDTGNTIYF

j_gene: TRBJ2-1
abundance: -
d_gene: -
v_gene: TRBV20-1
CDR3nt: TGCAGTGCCGTTAACAATGAGCAGTTCTTC
CDR3aa: CSAVNNEQFF

j_gene: TRBJ2-6
abundance: -
d_gene: TRBD1
v_gene: TRBV19
CDR3nt: TGTGCCAGTAGTATCCGGGACAGGGGAGTCGGGGCCAACGTCCTGACTTTC
CDR3aa: CASSIRDRGVGANVLTF